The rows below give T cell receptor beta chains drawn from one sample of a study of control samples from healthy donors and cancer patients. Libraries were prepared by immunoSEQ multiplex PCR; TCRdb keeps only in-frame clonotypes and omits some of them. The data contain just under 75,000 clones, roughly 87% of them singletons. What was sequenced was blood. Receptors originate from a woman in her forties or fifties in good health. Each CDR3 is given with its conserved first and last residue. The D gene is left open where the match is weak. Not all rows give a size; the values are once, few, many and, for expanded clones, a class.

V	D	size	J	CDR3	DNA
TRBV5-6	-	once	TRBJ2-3	CASSHPRWSTDTQYF	TGTGCCAGCAGCCACCCCAGGTGGTCCACAGATACGCAGTATTTT
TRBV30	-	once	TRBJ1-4	CAWSVGASGLFF	TGTGCCTGGAGTGTGGGGGCATCCGGCCTGTTTTTT
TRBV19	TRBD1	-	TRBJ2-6	CASSIGRGRGRSGANVLTF	TGTGCCAGTAGTATCGGCAGGGGGCGAGGGAGGTCTGGGGCCAACGTCCTGACTTTC
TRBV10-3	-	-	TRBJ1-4	CASSGEVGEKLFF	TGTGCCTCCTCGGGGGAAGTGGGTGAAAAACTGTTTTTT
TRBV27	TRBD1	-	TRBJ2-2	CASSLKGTDRGYIGELFF	TGTGCCAGCAGTTTAAAGGGAACGGACAGGGGTTATATCGGGGAGCTGTTTTTT
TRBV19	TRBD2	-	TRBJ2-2	CASSTLAGDTGELFF	TGTGCCAGTAGTACCCTAGCGGGAGACACCGGGGAGCTGTTTTTT
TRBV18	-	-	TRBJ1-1	CASSSLMNTEAFF	TGTGCCAGCTCATCGCTTATGAACACTGAAGCTTTCTTT
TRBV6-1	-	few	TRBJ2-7	CASSEGGGLESYEQYF	TGTGCCAGCAGTGAGGGGGGGGGCTTAGAGTCCTACGAGCAGTACTTC
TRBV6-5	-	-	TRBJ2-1	CASSFDLEQFF	TGTGCCAGCAGTTTCGATCTAGAGCAGTTCTTC
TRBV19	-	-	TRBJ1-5	CASSIGPGGNQPQHF	TGTGCCAGTAGTATTGGTCCAGGGGGCAATCAGCCCCAGCATTTT
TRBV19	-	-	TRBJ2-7	CASSLQMWESYEQYF	TGTGCCAGTAGTCTTCAGATGTGGGAATCCTACGAGCAGTACTTC
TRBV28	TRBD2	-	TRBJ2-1	CASRSKIYPGTSHHNEQFF	TGTGCCAGCAGGAGCAAAATATATCCCGGGACTAGTCATCACAATGAGCAGTTCTTC
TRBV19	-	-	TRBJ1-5	CASGNPEGQPQHF	TGTGCCAGTGGGAACCCGGAAGGCCAGCCCCAGCATTTT
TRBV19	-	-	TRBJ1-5	CASDLAGINQPQHF	TGTGCCAGTGACCTGGCAGGGATAAATCAGCCCCAGCATTTT
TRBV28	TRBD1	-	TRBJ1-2	CASSTGTTGTGGRGYTF	TGTGCCAGCAGCACCGGAACCACCGGGACAGGGGGCCGTGGCTACACCTTC
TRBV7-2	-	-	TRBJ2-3	CASSLALGGTDTQYF	TGTGCCAGCAGCTTAGCGCTTGGGGGCACAGATACGCAGTATTTT
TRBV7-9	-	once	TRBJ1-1	CASSLREGTEAFF	TGTGCCAGCAGCTTAAGAGAGGGCACTGAAGCTTTCTTT
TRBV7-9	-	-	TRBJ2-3	CASSLMDPDTQYF	TGTGCCAGCAGCCTAATGGACCCAGATACGCAGTATTTT
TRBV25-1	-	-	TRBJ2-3	CASSERPARGPGTDTQYF	TGTGCCAGCAGTGAGAGGCCGGCCCGGGGGCCTGGCACAGATACGCAGTATTTT
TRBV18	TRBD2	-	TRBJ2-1	CASSPWASSGTYNEQFF	TGTGCCAGCTCACCATGGGCATCTAGCGGAACCTACAATGAGCAGTTCTTC
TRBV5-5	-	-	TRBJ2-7	CASSLAMYGLEQYF	TGTGCCAGCAGCTTGGCCATGTACGGGCTCGAGCAGTACTTC
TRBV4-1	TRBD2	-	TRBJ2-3	CASRLLAGGDTQYF	TGCGCCAGCAGGCTTCTAGCGGGAGGTGATACGCAGTATTTT
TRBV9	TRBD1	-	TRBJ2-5	CASSAIYKATGGRETQYF	TGTGCCAGCAGCGCGATATATAAAGCGACAGGGGGCCGGGAGACCCAGTACTTC
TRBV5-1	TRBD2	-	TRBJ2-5	CASSFFSGTYQETQYF	TGCGCCAGCAGCTTCTTTAGCGGGACGTACCAAGAGACCCAGTACTTC
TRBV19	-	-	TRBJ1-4	CASSIGGATNEKLFF	TGTGCCAGTAGTATAGGAGGCGCAACTAATGAAAAACTGTTTTTT
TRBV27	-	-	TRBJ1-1	CASSLGGRNTEAFF	TGTGCCAGCAGTTTAGGTGGCCGGAACACTGAAGCTTTCTTT
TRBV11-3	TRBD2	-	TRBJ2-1	CASSWGLAGGLDEQFF	TGTGCCAGCAGCTGGGGACTAGCGGGAGGGCTAGATGAGCAGTTCTTC
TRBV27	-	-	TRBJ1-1	CASGRQKATEAFF	TGTGCCAGCGGGAGACAGAAAGCCACTGAAGCTTTCTTT